This T cell receptor (beta chain) stems from a study of early T cells in non-severe SARS-CoV-2 infection. J gave up 0 bases and V 4 bases, and 9 bases lay outside the gene matches. The CDR3 contains 17 residues. Germline CDR1 is SNHLY and CDR2 is FYNNEI. TCRdb itself ran the 5' RACE reads through MiXCR, one entry per CDR3 protein. The sample records about 110,000 distinct CDR3 sequences, approximately 12% being singletons. This clonotype has just a few counts. The material sequenced was whole blood, taken at baseline. V gene TRBV2 combines with J gene TRBJ2-3; TRBD1 agrees at 8 bases. This sequence originates from an adult who was a healthcare worker with PCR-confirmed SARS-CoV-2 infection or an uninfected control (not recorded which). The CDR3 protein is CASSVRTGRRSTDTQYF. The DNA for the CDR3 is TGTGCCAGCAGTGTCCGGACAGGGCGCCGGAGCACAGATACGCAGTATTTT.